A selection of T cell receptor beta chains follows, all from one sample in a study of response to subunit inactivated influenza vaccine. From the RT-PCR reads, TCRdb called clonotypes with MiXCR, one entry per CDR3 protein. The data hold fewer than 250,000 distinct CDR3 sequences, with around 15% observed a single time. Sequenced material: CD8+ T cells sorted from PBMCs, taken 5 days after vaccination. The receptors shown here come from a man in his forties or fifties who received an inactivated influenza vaccine. Each CDR3 is given with its conserved first and last residue. The order of the fields is J gene, clone size, CDR3 length, D gene, V gene, CDR3 protein, CDR3 DNA. A D gene is named only where the DNA matches it firmly. Only some rows state a clone size, as once, few, many or a class for expanded clones.

j_call: TRBJ2-1
clone_size: -
cdr3_length: 16
d_call: -
v_call: TRBV5-6
cdr3_aa: CASSPKDGLSYNEQFF
cdr3_nt: TGTGCCAGCAGCCCTAAGGACGGCCTCTCCTACAATGAGCAGTTCTTC

j_call: TRBJ2-7
clone_size: -
cdr3_length: 15
d_call: -
v_call: TRBV4-3
cdr3_aa: CASSQETTGFYEQYF
cdr3_nt: TGCGCCAGCAGCCAAGAGACGACGGGCTTCTACGAGCAGTACTTC

j_call: TRBJ2-6
clone_size: -
cdr3_length: 14
d_call: -
v_call: TRBV9
cdr3_aa: CASSVDLGANVLTF
cdr3_nt: TGTGCCAGCAGCGTAGACCTTGGGGCCAACGTCCTGACTTTC

j_call: TRBJ2-1
clone_size: few
cdr3_length: 14
d_call: -
v_call: TRBV7-8
cdr3_aa: CASSSESGTAEQFF
cdr3_nt: TGTGCCAGCAGCTCCGAGTCCGGGACTGCGGAGCAGTTCTTC

j_call: TRBJ2-7
clone_size: -
cdr3_length: 10
d_call: -
v_call: TRBV29-1
cdr3_aa: CSVRDTEQYF
cdr3_nt: TGCAGCGTTCGGGACACCGAGCAGTACTTC

j_call: TRBJ2-5
clone_size: few
cdr3_length: 16
d_call: TRBD2
v_call: TRBV28
cdr3_aa: CASSFQMREWGETQYF
cdr3_nt: TGTGCCAGCAGTTTCCAGATGCGGGAGTGGGGGGAGACCCAGTACTTC

j_call: TRBJ2-3
clone_size: -
cdr3_length: 16
d_call: -
v_call: TRBV12-3/TRBV12-4
cdr3_aa: CASSLGRTRSTDTQYF
cdr3_nt: TGTGCCAGCAGTTTAGGGCGGACGAGGAGCACAGATACGCAGTATTTT

j_call: TRBJ2-5
clone_size: few
cdr3_length: 13
d_call: -
v_call: TRBV7-9
cdr3_aa: CASSLILQETQYF
cdr3_nt: TGTGCCAGCAGCTTAATTCTGCAAGAGACCCAGTACTTC

j_call: TRBJ2-1
clone_size: -
cdr3_length: 16
d_call: -
v_call: TRBV4-1
cdr3_aa: CASSTTVGSSYNEQFF
cdr3_nt: TGCGCCAGCAGCACCACGGTAGGGAGCTCCTACAATGAGCAGTTCTTC

j_call: TRBJ1-5
clone_size: many
cdr3_length: 12
d_call: -
v_call: TRBV12-3/TRBV12-4
cdr3_aa: CASSQGNQPQHF
cdr3_nt: TGTGCCAGCAGTCAGGGTAATCAGCCCCAGCATTTT

j_call: TRBJ1-4
clone_size: many
cdr3_length: 17
d_call: -
v_call: TRBV7-8
cdr3_aa: CASSLARGLATNEKLFF
cdr3_nt: TGTGCCAGCAGCTTGGCCCGCGGCTTAGCAACTAATGAAAAACTGTTTTTT

j_call: TRBJ2-1
clone_size: -
cdr3_length: 11
d_call: -
v_call: TRBV29-1
cdr3_aa: CSVERREEQFF
cdr3_nt: TGCAGCGTTGAACGGAGAGAGGAGCAGTTCTTC

j_call: TRBJ1-6
clone_size: -
cdr3_length: 14
d_call: -
v_call: TRBV7-9
cdr3_aa: CASTLPGADSPLHF
cdr3_nt: TGTGCCAGCACCCTCCCAGGGGCGGATTCACCCCTCCACTTT